Presented here are 29 T cell receptor beta chains from one specimen sequenced in a study of T cell changes during pregnancy in multiple sclerosis. Some clones are missing from TCRdb's copy, which holds only in-frame ones; the method was immunoSEQ multiplex PCR. The sample includes 40,000 to 60,000 clones, about 92% of them seen just once. The source material was CD4+ T cells from peripheral blood mononuclear cells, sampled after pregnancy. The receptor source for this set is a female donor with multiple sclerosis, enrolled in a pregnancy study.

The J gene is TRBJ2-5, the V gene TRBV29-1; D is possibly TRBD1 (6 bases). V shed 3 bases and J shed 7 bases, with 15 bases lying between them. Looked up from germline, CDR1 is SQVTM and CDR2 is ANQGSEA. The CDR3 is 13 amino acids. CDR3 DNA: TGCAGCGTTGAGGGGACACGGGCGGGGACCCAGTACTTC. It is translated as CSVEGTRAGTQYF.

The J gene is TRBJ2-6, the V gene TRBV5-4, with 7 bases identical to TRBD2. The CDR3 loop spans 15 amino acids. V trimming: 5 bases; J trimming: 2 bases; junction bases outside the gene matches: 4. The germline CDR1 and CDR2 sequences are SGHNT and YYREEE (reference sequence). In DNA, the CDR3 is TGTGCCAGCAGGTTGAGCGGGGCTGGGGCCAACGTCCTGACTTTC. Translation gives CASRLSGAGANVLTF.

The V and J genes are TRBV13 and TRBJ2-1; D might be TRBD2 (6 bases). The V gene lost 4 bases and the J gene lost 12 bases, with 22 bases spanning the gap. From germline, CDR1 is PRHDT and CDR2 FYEKMQ (reference sequence). The length of the CDR3 is 15 residues. CDR3 sequence: CASSWAGGTPLGQFF. Here the CDR3 DNA reads TGTGCCAGCAGCTGGGCGGGCGGGACCCCGCTGGGGCAGTTCTTC.

The rearrangement joins TRBV5-1 to TRBJ2-3, with D possibly TRBD2 on 7 matching bases. V was pared by 0 bases and J by 5 bases, with 16 bases between. Germline-derived CDR1 and CDR2 are SGHRS and YFSETQ. The CDR3 sequence is 16 residues long. In nucleotides, the CDR3 is TGCGCCAGCAGCTTGGATCCGGGGGGCCCAGGAGATACGCAGTATTTT. It is translated as CASSLDPGGPGDTQYF.

The chain couples TRBV2 to TRBJ1-1; D perhaps matches TRBD1 (5 bases). V shed 4 bases and J shed 2 bases, with 26 bases lying between them. The CDR3 length is 19 residues. In germline, CDR1 is SNHLY, CDR2 FYNNEI. CDR3 in DNA: TGTGCCAGCAGTGTTACCAGGGCCCCATTTGGCAGGGCTAACACTGAAGCTTTCTTT. It translates to CASSVTRAPFGRANTEAFF.

As regards this clone: Other DNA sequences in the sample encode the same CDR3. The J gene is TRBJ2-5, the V gene TRBV11-2; 9 bases line up with TRBD1. J lost 2 bases, V lost 1 base, and 2 bases had no gene match. CDR1 is SGHAT, CDR2 FQNNGV, per germline. The CDR3 loop spans 15 amino acids. CDR3 DNA sequence: TGTGCCAGCAGCTTAGGAGACAGGGGGCAAGAGACCCAGTACTTC. It yields the protein CASSLGDRGQETQYF.

V gene TRBV11-2 combines with J gene TRBJ2-5; tentative D call: TRBD1 (6 bases). V was trimmed by 5 bases and J by 5 bases, leaving 21 bases between them. From germline, CDR1 is SGHAT and CDR2 FQNNGV. The CDR3 is made up of 16 amino acids. This CDR3 is CASSRNTIGGSETQYF. The CDR3 coding sequence is TGTGCCAGCAGCCGAAACACGATAGGGGGTTCGGAGACCCAGTACTTC.

CDR3 amino acids: CASTLGGEGEQYF. The CDR3 nucleotides read TGTGCCAGTACCCTAGGGGGAGAAGGTGAGCAGTACTTC. V usage is TRBV19 and J usage is TRBJ2-7, with D tentatively TRBD1 (6 bases). The CDR3 has 13 amino acids. Trimming removed 7 bases at V and 7 bases at J, with 17 bases between. Germline CDR1 reads LNHDA; CDR2 reads SQIVND (reference sequence).

The CDR3 region is CASSFGGSYEQYF. The CDR3 DNA follows: TGTGCCAGCAGTTTTGGGGGGAGCTACGAGCAGTACTTC. The chain couples TRBV28 to TRBJ2-7, with D possibly matching TRBD2 (6 bases). Trimming removed 3 bases from V and 3 bases from J, with 9 bases in between. CDR1 MDHEN and CDR2 SYDVKM come from the germline V gene. The CDR3 has 13 residues.

This clone came up once. The V call is TRBV18, the J call TRBJ2-5; no clear D. The CDR3 is 15 amino acids. CDR1 is KGHSH and CDR2 is LQKENI in the germline V gene. Trimming removed 4 bases at V and 3 bases at J, with 15 bases between. The CDR3 DNA follows: TGTGCCAGCTCACGTCAGCGTGGTTCGGAAGAGACCCAGTACTTC. Amino acid sequence: CASSRQRGSEETQYF.

The CDR3 DNA sequence: TGTGCCAGCTGCCCGACTAGCGGGACGAACACCGGGGAGCTGTTTTTT. The encoded protein is CASCPTSGTNTGELFF. V gene TRBV18 combines with J gene TRBJ2-2, with TRBD2 identical over 11 bases. This CDR3 is built from 16 residues. V was pared by 7 bases and J by 0 bases, with 4 bases of the junction left unmatched. The germline CDR1 and CDR2 sequences are KGHSH and LQKENI.

This clone was observed a handful of times. The chain joins TRBV18 to TRBJ1-2; 7 nucleotides align to TRBD1. The germline V gene has CDR1 KGHSH and CDR2 LQKENI. The V segment lost 2 bases and the J segment 2 bases; nucleotides outside the gene matches: 8. The CDR3 contains 16 residues. The CDR3 sequence: CASSPETRGANYGYTF. CDR3 DNA sequence: TGTGCCAGCTCACCAGAAACCAGGGGGGCCAACTATGGCTACACCTTC.

The chain links TRBV11-3 to TRBJ2-7; 8 positions match TRBD1. The CDR3 consists of 15 residues. With V trimmed by 5 bases and J by 2 bases, 8 bases remained unmatched. The germline gives CDR1 SGHNT, CDR2 YENEEA. The CDR3 spells CASSDGQGRTYEQYF. Here the CDR3 DNA reads TGTGCCAGCAGCGATGGACAGGGTCGAACCTACGAGCAGTACTTC.

The chain carries TRBV4-2 and TRBJ2-6; TRBD2 matches 7 bases. The CDR3 has 17 residues. Germline assignment: CDR1 LGHNA and CDR2 YNFKEQ. The trim removed 0 bases at V and 4 bases at J, leaving 6 bases unmatched. CDR3 loop: CASSQEGLVGGANVLTF. The CDR3 bases are TGTGCCAGCAGCCAAGAAGGACTAGTTGGCGGGGCCAACGTCCTGACTTTC.

This rearrangement joins TRBV28 to TRBJ1-1; 7 bases line up with TRBD1. The CDR3 is 14 residues long. Trimming cost V 5 bases and J 1 base; bases outside gene matches: 4. CDR1 and CDR2 (germline): MDHEN, SYDVKM. CDR3 protein: CASSRPGGNTEAFF. The CDR3, as DNA: TGTGCCAGCAGTCGTCCAGGGGGGAACACTGAAGCTTTCTTT.

V is TRBV6-5 and J is TRBJ2-7; 9 bases are shared with TRBD1. There are 16 residues in the CDR3. The V and J ends lost 4 bases and 7 bases, in that order; junction bases with no gene match: 14. Germline lookup yields CDR1 MNHEY and CDR2 SVGAGI. CDR3 loop: CASSFYPGQGTGEQYF. Here the CDR3 DNA reads TGTGCCAGCAGTTTCTATCCGGGACAGGGCACGGGGGAGCAGTACTTC.

V gene TRBV6-1 combines with J gene TRBJ2-3; TRBD2 aligns across 7 bases. Germline assignment: CDR1 MNHNS and CDR2 SASEGT. The length of the CDR3 is 16 residues. The J segment lost 2 bases and the V segment lost 2 bases, leaving 7 bases of the junction unmatched. CDR3 amino acids: CASSEHLAVITDTQYF. The CDR3 DNA sequence: TGTGCCAGCAGTGAACATCTAGCGGTTATCACAGATACGCAGTATTTT.

This rearrangement joins TRBV7-6 to TRBJ2-5, with D tentatively TRBD1 (7 bases). The V end was cut by 5 bases, the J end by 5 bases, with 21 bases between. The germline CDR1 and CDR2 sequences are SGHVS and FNYEAQ. This CDR3 contains 16 residues. The CDR3 reads CASSRGDRDSRETQYF. CDR3 sequence (DNA): TGTGCCAGCAGCCGGGGAGACAGGGACTCTAGGGAGACCCAGTACTTC. The entire variable domain, with the rest obtained from reference TRBV7-6 and TRBJ2-5, is as follows: GAGVSQSPRYKVTKRGQDVALRCDPISGHVSLYWYRQALGQGPEFLTYFNYEAQQDKSGLPNDRFSAERPEGSISTLTIQRTEQRDSAMYRCASSRGDRDSRETQYFGPGTRLLVL.

This chain uses TRBV29-1 with TRBJ2-7; D perhaps matches TRBD1 (5 bases). Trimming pared 4 bases from V and 6 bases from J, leaving 16 bases between. Germline V lookup: CDR1 SQVTM, CDR2 ANQGSEA. This CDR3 region has 13 residues. The CDR3 spells CSVGSPRVSEQYF. The CDR3, as DNA: TGCAGCGTTGGCAGCCCCAGGGTATCCGAGCAGTACTTC.

A single count supports this clone. V gene TRBV9 combines with J gene TRBJ1-4, with D possibly TRBD1 on 6 matching bases. The CDR3 has 15 residues. Germline V gives CDR1 SGDLS, CDR2 YYNGEE. The V gene lost 4 bases and the J gene lost 0 bases, with 10 bases spanning the gap. The DNA for the CDR3 is TGTGCCAGCAGCACAACAGGGTCAACTAATGAAAAACTGTTTTTT. Protein product: CASSTTGSTNEKLFF.

V and J are TRBV9 and TRBJ1-3; D call uncertain. The germline V gene encodes CDR1 SGDLS and CDR2 YYNGEE. This CDR3 has 17 amino acids. Trimming took 1 base from V and 0 from J, leaving 14 bases between them. For the CDR3, the DNA is TGTGCCAGCAGCGTAACTTCACGGGGAGACTCTGGAAACACCATATATTTT. This gives the protein CASSVTSRGDSGNTIYF.

V and J are TRBV28 and TRBJ2-5, with TRBD1 matching over 8 bases. Germline values: CDR1 MDHEN, CDR2 SYDVKM. The CDR3 has 20 residues. V was clipped by 1 base and J by 8 bases; unmatched bases: 24. Here the CDR3 DNA reads TGTGCCAGCAGTTTATCTTGGCGGACCGAGACAGGGGAGCCGGAGAAAACCCAGTACTTC. It is translated as CASSLSWRTETGEPEKTQYF.

The chain employs TRBV7-9 and TRBJ2-7; TRBD2 matches 9 bases. The junction had 11 bases not matched to a gene; V was cut back by 5 bases and J by 3 bases. The CDR3 is 16 residues long. CDR1 and CDR2 (germline): SEHNR, FQNEAQ (reference sequence). The chain's CDR3 is CASSALLAGVLYEQYF. CDR3 coding DNA: TGTGCCAGCAGCGCGTTATTAGCGGGAGTTCTCTACGAGCAGTACTTC.

The rearrangement links TRBV7-3 to TRBJ2-1, with 10 nucleotides matching TRBD1. Germline CDR1 SGHTA, CDR2 FQGTGA. V was clipped by 5 bases and J by 6 bases; unmatched bases: 10. This CDR3 has 16 amino acids. Here the CDR3 DNA reads TGTGCCAGCAGCCTCCAAACCGGGACAGGGGCCAATGAGCAGTTCTTC. This sequence encodes CASSLQTGTGANEQFF.

J is TRBJ2-3 and V is TRBV6-5; D gene unclear. Trimming stripped 5 bases from V and 2 bases from J, with 8 bases between. CDR1 and CDR2 (germline): MNHEY, SVGAGI. The CDR3 is made up of 13 amino acids. CDR3 DNA: TGTGCCAGCAGTAGGCGGTTCACAGATACGCAGTATTTT. As protein: CASSRRFTDTQYF.

The chain employs TRBV10-3 and TRBJ2-7; 7 bases are shared with TRBD1. Germline V gives CDR1 ENHRY, CDR2 SYGVKD. With V trimmed by 0 bases and J by 2 bases, 7 bases remained unmatched. The CDR3 has 16 residues. The CDR3 reads CAISESGTDLPYEQYF. The CDR3 DNA reads as TGTGCCATCAGTGAGTCGGGGACAGACCTACCCTACGAGCAGTACTTC.

V usage is TRBV11-3 and J usage is TRBJ2-7; D not certain. Deletions cut 1 base from V and 0 bases from J, with 13 bases between. The CDR3 runs 16 residues. The V gene's germline CDR1 is SGHNT and CDR2 YENEEA. CDR3 in DNA: TGTGCCAGCAGCTTAGGGCGGCCGGAAGTCTCCTACGAGCAGTACTTC. It translates to CASSLGRPEVSYEQYF.

The V call is TRBV5-6, the J call TRBJ2-2; D is perhaps TRBD1 (6 bases). Per the germline V gene, CDR1 is SGHDT and CDR2 is YYEEEE. Deletions cut 2 bases from V and 6 bases from J, with 17 bases between. The CDR3 runs to 16 residues. CDR3 sequence reads: CASSLYGKGGPGELFF. As DNA, the CDR3 is TGTGCCAGCAGCTTATATGGCAAAGGGGGACCCGGGGAGCTGTTTTTT.

The gene calls are TRBV7-2 and TRBJ2-2; D may be TRBD2 (6 bases). CDR1 is SGHTA and CDR2 is FQGNSA in the germline V gene. The CDR3 runs to 14 residues. The ends were cut back, 6 bases at V and 1 base at J, with 9 bases in the middle. Written as DNA, the CDR3 is TGTGCCAGCAGTGGGGGGTTGAACACCGGGGAGCTGTTTTTT. Translated: CASSGGLNTGELFF.